This T cell receptor (beta chain) was captured by sequencing in a study of beta chain features in type 1 diabetes. General study results and limits: Moderate yet significant TCRB CDR3 shortening was seen in Type 1 diabetes patients in all four CD4+ subsets. In patients and controls equally, PCR might favor templates that are shorter. A greater similarity of naive, central memory and Treg TCRB repertoires was seen among patients than among healthy donors.

The V end lost 3 bases, the J end lost 3 bases, and 11 bases lay between the germline ends. Per germline, CDR1 SEHNR and CDR2 FQNEAQ (reference sequence). The CDR3 sequence is 14 residues long. Naive, central memory, regulatory and stem cell-like memory cells within the CD4+ compartment were sorted using CD45RO/CCR7/CD25/CD127/CD95/CD27. As concerns this clone: Its antigen is still unknown.

Investigators reverse transcribed all isolated RNA, so they sequenced expressed TCRB transcripts. The table came from immunoSEQ multiplex PCR; TCRdb's copy has only in-frame clones and leaves some out. The repertoire holds more than 550,000 clones, with roughly an eighth as singletons. The source is a man younger than 35 with type 1 diabetes. Sequencing was performed on naive CD4+ T cells from blood. The J gene is TRBJ1-1, the V gene TRBV7-9; TRBD1 might be the D (5 bases). CDR3 protein: CASSFSGGDTEAFF. DNA of the CDR3: TGTGCCAGCAGCTTTAGTGGGGGTGACACTGAAGCTTTCTTT.